The T cell receptor beta chain under discussion was sequenced for a study of CD8+ T cells in alopecia areata. Study-wide background: A 6-month period off drug followed tofacitinib, which lasted 6 to 18 months.

General study results and limits: Across lesional scalp, and particularly alopecia totalis/universalis, clonality surpassed that of normal scalp. Normal-skin resident alphabeta T cells also appear among scalp sample sequences.

Worth noting for this clone: What it binds is unknown.

Germline-derived CDR1 and CDR2 are MGHDK and SYGVNS. The CDR3 is made up of 16 amino acids. V lost 3 bases and J 5 bases, leaving 19 bases between the germline ends. Punch biopsies of lesional scalp, plus peripheral blood, were taken from alopecia areata patients. RNA was isolated and reverse transcribed to cDNA, the sequencing template. Some clones are missing from TCRdb's copy, which holds only in-frame ones; the method was immunoSEQ multiplex PCR. The sample comprises approximately 59,000 clones, approximately 46% of which are singletons, and approximately 17% rests with the top ten. The sequences come from CD8+ T cells sorted from blood, collected at week 0. This chain connects TRBV25-1 to TRBJ2-5; D is perhaps TRBD1 (5 bases). This receptor was taken from a human donor with alopecia areata. The CDR3 region has the DNA TGTGCCAGCAGTGATCCTTCCGGGCACCCAGGGGAGACCCAGTACTTC. It is translated as CASSDPSGHPGETQYF.